The clone carrying this TCR beta chain has ten or more counts. This CDR3 is built from 13 residues. Per germline, CDR1 DFQATT and CDR2 SNEGSKA (reference sequence). Trimming took 6 bases from V and 5 from J, leaving 16 bases between them. Regions amplified from RNA transcripts were the TCR beta CDR3 regions. With the HTBI primer set, the TCR CDR3 went through a first round of RT-PCR. TCRdb re-called the multiplex PCR reads with MiXCR, one entry per CDR3 protein. The sample yields 50,000 to 55,000 distinct CDR3 sequences, 48% seen once. This sample was included in a study of T cells in Graves' hyperthyroidism and ophthalmopathy. The overall study: Initial diagnosis, before any treatment, was when peripheral blood was collected.

This clonotype was sampled from a woman between 45 and 65 years old with Graves' ophthalmopathy. Sample: blood. The V and J genes are TRBV20-1 and TRBJ1-2; tentative D call: TRBD1 (5 bases). CDR3 region: CSAPTGELYGYTF. CDR3 DNA sequence: TGCAGTGCCCCGACGGGGGAACTTTATGGCTACACCTTC.